One T cell receptor (beta chain) is described in this entry. Its antigen is as yet unknown. The sample belongs to a study of T cells in tuberculosis. Looking at the study overall: IGRA-negative adolescents, IGRA-positive adolescents with latent tuberculosis and adults with active tuberculosis formed this South African cohort. Within 7 days of starting treatment, or before, PBMC were stored.

The time point here: new active TB diagnosis, blood taken before or within 7 days of starting treatment. Included patients were adults of at least 18, HIV-seronegative, South African. Points from the study as a whole: Using the GMM-specific repertoire gave nearly 90% accuracy versus approximately 70% with motifs.

The method was immunoSEQ multiplex PCR; TCRdb's version includes in-frame clones alone and lacks a portion of them. This sample yields tens of thousands of clones, of which roughly 94% are seen a single time; 6.5% to 7% belongs to the top ten. This specimen was PBMCs, taken at tuberculosis diagnosis. The TCR originated in an adult with tuberculosis.

DNA of the CDR3: TGTGCCAGCAGCCCCTCAGGGACAGCCTACGAGCAGTACTTC. Residues: CASSPSGTAYEQYF. The chain recombines TRBV7-9 with TRBJ2-7; TRBD1 aligns across 7 bases. The V segment lost 5 bases and the J segment 2 bases; nucleotides outside the gene matches: 6. CDR1 is SEHNR and CDR2 is FQNEAQ in the germline V gene (reference sequence). The CDR3 covers 14 residues.